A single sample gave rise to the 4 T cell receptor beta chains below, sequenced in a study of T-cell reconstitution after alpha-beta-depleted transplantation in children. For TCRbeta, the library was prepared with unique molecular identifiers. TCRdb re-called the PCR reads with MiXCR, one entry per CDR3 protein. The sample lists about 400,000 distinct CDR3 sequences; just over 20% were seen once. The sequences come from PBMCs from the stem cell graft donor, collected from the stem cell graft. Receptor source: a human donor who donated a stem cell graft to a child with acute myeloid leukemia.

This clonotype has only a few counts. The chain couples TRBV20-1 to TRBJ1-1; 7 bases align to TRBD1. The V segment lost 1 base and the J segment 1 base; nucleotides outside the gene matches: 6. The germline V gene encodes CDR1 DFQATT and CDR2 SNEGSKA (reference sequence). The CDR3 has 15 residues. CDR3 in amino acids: CSARGQGGGNTEAFF. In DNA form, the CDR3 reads TGCAGTGCTAGAGGACAGGGTGGGGGGAACACTGAAGCTTTCTTT.

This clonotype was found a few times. The CDR3 region is CASSMRGLASYNEQFF. The DNA of the CDR3 is TGTGCCAGCAGCATGCGAGGACTAGCCTCCTACAATGAGCAGTTCTTC. The chain carries TRBV7-9 and TRBJ2-1; TRBD2 matches at 8 bases. The CDR3 is 16 amino acids. After removal of 5 bases from V and 0 bases from J, the junction contained 6 bases not matched to a gene. CDR1 and CDR2 from the germline V gene are SEHNR and FQNEAQ (reference sequence).

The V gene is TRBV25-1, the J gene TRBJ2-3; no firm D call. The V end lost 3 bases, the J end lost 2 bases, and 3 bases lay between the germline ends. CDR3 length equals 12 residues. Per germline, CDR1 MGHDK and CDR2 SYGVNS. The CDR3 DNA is TGTGCCAGCAGTGATTCCACAGATACGCAGTATTTT. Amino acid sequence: CASSDSTDTQYF.

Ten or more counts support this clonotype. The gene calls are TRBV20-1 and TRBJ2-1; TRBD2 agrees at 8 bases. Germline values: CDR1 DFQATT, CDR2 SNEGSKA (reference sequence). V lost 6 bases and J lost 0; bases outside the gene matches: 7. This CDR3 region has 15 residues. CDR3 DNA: TGCAGTGCCAACTTACTAGCGGCCTCCTACAATGAGCAGTTCTTC. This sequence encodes CSANLLAASYNEQFF.